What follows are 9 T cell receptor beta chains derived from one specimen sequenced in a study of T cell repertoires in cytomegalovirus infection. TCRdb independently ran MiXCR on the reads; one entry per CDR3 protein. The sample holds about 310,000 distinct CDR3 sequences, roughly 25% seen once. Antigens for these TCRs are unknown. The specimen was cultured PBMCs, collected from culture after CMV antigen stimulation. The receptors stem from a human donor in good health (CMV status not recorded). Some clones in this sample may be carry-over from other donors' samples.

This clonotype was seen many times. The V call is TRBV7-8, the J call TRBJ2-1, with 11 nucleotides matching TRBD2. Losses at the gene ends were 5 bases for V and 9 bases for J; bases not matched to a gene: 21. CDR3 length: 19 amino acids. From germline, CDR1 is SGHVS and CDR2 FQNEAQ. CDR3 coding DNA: TGTGCCAGCAGCGGGCCAAACCCGACTAGCGGGATTCGAGTGGGTGAGCAGTTCTTC. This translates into CASSGPNPTSGIRVGEQFF.

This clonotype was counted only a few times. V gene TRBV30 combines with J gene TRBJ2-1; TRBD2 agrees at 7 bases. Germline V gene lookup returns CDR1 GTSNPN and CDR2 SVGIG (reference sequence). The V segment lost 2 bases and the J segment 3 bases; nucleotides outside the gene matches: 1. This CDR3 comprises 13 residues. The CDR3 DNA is TGTGCCTGGAGTAGCGGGGACTACAATGAGCAGTTCTTC. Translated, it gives CAWSSGDYNEQFF.

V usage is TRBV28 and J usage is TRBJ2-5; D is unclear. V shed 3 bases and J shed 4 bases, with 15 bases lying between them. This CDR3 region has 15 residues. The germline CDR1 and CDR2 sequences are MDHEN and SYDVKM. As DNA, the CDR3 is TGTGCCAGCAGTTTCGGTGGGAAACCATCAGAGACCCAGTACTTC. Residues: CASSFGGKPSETQYF.

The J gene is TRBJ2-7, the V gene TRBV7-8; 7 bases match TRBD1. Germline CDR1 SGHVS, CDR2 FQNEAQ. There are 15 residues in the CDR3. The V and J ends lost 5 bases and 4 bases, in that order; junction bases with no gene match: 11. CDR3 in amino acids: CASSKRDSIGYEQYF. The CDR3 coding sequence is TGTGCCAGCAGCAAGAGGGACAGCATCGGGTACGAGCAGTACTTC.

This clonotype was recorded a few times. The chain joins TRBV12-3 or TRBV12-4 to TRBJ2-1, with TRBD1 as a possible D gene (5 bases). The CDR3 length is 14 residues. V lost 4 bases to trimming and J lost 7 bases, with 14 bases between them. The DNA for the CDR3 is TGTGCCAGCAGTTCCCTTCGACCAGGGAATGAGCAGTTCTTC. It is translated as CASSSLRPGNEQFF.

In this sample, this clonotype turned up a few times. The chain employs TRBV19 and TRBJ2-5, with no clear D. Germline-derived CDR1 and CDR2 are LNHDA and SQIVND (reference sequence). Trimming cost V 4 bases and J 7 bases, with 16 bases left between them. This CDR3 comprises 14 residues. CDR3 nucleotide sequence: TGTGCCAGTAGTACCACGGGCCCTGGAAGGACCCAGTACTTC. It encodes CASSTTGPGRTQYF.

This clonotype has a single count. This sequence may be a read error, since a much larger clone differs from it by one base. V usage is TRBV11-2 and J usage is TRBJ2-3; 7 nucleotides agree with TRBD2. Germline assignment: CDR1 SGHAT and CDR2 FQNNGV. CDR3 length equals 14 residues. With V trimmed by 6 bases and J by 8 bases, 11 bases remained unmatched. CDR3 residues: CASRSGVVPGTQYF. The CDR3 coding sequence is TGTGCCAGCAGGAGCGGGGTAGTCCCAGGTACGCAGTATTTT.

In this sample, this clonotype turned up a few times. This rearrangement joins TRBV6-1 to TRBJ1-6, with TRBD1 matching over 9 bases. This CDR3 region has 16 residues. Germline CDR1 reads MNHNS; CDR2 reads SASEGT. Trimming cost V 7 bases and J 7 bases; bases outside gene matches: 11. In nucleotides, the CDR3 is TGTGCCAGCAATCCCATGCCCGGGACAGGGAATTCACCCCTCCACTTT. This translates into CASNPMPGTGNSPLHF.

CDR3 coding DNA: TGTGCCAGCAGCACAGGGAGGGCCGAAAAACTGTTTTTT. This translates into CASSTGRAEKLFF. The chain carries TRBV11-2 and TRBJ1-4; TRBD1 might be the D (6 bases). V was trimmed by 5 bases and J by 8 bases, leaving 12 bases between them. The V gene's germline CDR1 is SGHAT and CDR2 FQNNGV. The length of the CDR3 is 13 residues. Filled out from reference TRBV11-2 and TRBJ1-4, the complete variable domain reads EAGVAQSPRYKIIEKRQSVAFWCNPISGHATLYWYQQILGQGPKLLIQFQNNGVVDDSQLPKDRFSAERLKGVDSTLKIQPAKLEDSAVYLCASSTGRAEKLFFGSGTQLSVL.